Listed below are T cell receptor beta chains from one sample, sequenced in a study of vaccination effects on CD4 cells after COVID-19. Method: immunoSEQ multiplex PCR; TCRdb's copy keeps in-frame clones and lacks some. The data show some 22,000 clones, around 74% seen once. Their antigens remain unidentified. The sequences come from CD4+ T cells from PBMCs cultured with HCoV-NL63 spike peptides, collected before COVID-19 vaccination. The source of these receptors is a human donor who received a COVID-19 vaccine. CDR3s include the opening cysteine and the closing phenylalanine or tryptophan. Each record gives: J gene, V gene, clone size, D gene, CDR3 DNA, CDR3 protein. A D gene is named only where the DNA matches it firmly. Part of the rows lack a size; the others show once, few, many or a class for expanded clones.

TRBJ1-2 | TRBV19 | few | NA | TGTGCCAGTAGGGCCCCAACTCTGTTTAACTATGGCTACACCTTC | CASRAPTLFNYGYTF
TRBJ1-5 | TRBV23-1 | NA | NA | TGCGCCAGCCACGGGGGGTCGCCTAGCAATCAGCCCCAGCATTTT | CASHGGSPSNQPQHF
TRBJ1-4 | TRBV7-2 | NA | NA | TGTGCCAGCAGCTTGGACCCGGGACGGAATGAAAAACTGTTTTTT | CASSLDPGRNEKLFF
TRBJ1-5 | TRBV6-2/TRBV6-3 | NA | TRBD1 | TGTGCCAGCAGTGCACAGGGGGCTGGCAATCAGCCCCAGCATTTT | CASSAQGAGNQPQHF
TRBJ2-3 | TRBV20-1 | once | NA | TGCAGTGCTTTTGCGAGGGGTACGCAGTATTTT | CSAFARGTQYF
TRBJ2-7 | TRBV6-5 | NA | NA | TGTGCCAGCAGTTACACTCGGACAGTTACCTACGAGCAGTACTTC | CASSYTRTVTYEQYF
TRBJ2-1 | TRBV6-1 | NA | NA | TGTGCCAGCAGTGCCGCACTCAGGGATGAGCAGTTCTTC | CASSAALRDEQFF
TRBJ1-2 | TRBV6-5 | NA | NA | TGTGCCAGCAGTTCTTTAGGGAGTCGGTATGGCTACACCTTC | CASSSLGSRYGYTF
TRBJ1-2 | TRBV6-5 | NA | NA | TGTGCCAGCAGCAGAGGGGGGGGATATGGCTACACCTTC | CASSRGGGYGYTF
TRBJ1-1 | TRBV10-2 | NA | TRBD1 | TGCGCCAGCAGTGAGTCTTCTCCGGACAGGCGCGCTTTCTTT | CASSESSPDRRAFF
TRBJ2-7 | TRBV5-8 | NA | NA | TGTGCCAGCAGGAGCCGACGGAGCTCCTACGAGCAGTACTTC | CASRSRRSSYEQYF
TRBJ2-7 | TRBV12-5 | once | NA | TGTGCTAGTGGTTTGGTAACAGTGAACCCCTACGAGCAGTACTTC | CASGLVTVNPYEQYF
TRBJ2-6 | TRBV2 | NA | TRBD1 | TGTGCCAGCAGACAGGGGCCATCGGTGTTGGGGGCCAACGTCCTGACTTTC | CASRQGPSVLGANVLTF
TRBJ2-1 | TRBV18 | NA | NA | TGTGCCAGCTCACCACCGGCTAGCGTATTCAATGAGCAGTTCTTC | CASSPPASVFNEQFF
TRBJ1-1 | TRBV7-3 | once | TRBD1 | TGTGCCAGCAGCCCTCAGGGACAGGGAAACACTGAAGCTTTCTTT | CASSPQGQGNTEAFF